The TCR beta chain under discussion was sequenced for a study of cytomegalovirus exposure and HLA in healthy donors. Study-wide findings and caveats: For cytomegalovirus status, the classifier reportedly gave diagnoses with high specificity and sensitivity. According to a subsequent analysis, TCR clusters identified in the first cohort showed a tendency to co-occur across the approximately 110 validation repertoires. The study flagged approximately 180 TCR beta chains as cytomegalovirus-associated.

As concerns this clone: Its antigen is currently unknown.

This table comes from immunoSEQ multiplex PCR, and its TCRdb copy is limited to in-frame clones, with some not included. The sample has about 160,000 clones, 80% to 90% seen once. It was the roughly 120-subject validation cohort, separate from the approximately 700-subject first cohort, to which the donors belonged. The CDR3 length is 16 residues. Between the trimmed V and J ends, which lost 2 bases and 8 bases, there was a span of 21 bases. The germline V gene encodes CDR1 SGHVS and CDR2 FQNEAQ. J is TRBJ1-1 and V is TRBV7-8, with D possibly TRBD1 on 6 matching bases. Material for sequencing was PBMCs. The sequence derives from a woman aged 18-35 years in good health and CMV-seronegative. CDR3 residues: CASSLRGRWGLGEAFF. The CDR3 coding sequence is TGTGCCAGCAGCTTACGGGGCCGGTGGGGGCTGGGCGAAGCTTTCTTT.